This TCR beta chain was retrieved from a study of CD8+ T cells in alopecia areata. The CDR3 is 18 residues long. Germline CDR1 and CDR2: SGHTA and FQGNSA. The V segment lost 5 bases and the J segment 4 bases; nucleotides outside the gene matches: 14. Both peripheral blood and punch biopsies of lesional scalp skin were obtained from patients who had alopecia areata. cDNA serving as the sequencing template came from extracted, reverse transcribed RNA. Data came from immunoSEQ multiplex PCR; TCRdb stores just in-frame clones and leaves some out. Of over 150,000 clones listed, over 55% are singletons. The chain joins TRBV7-2 to TRBJ2-6; 7 bases agree with TRBD1. The sequence was collected from a human donor with alopecia areata. The sample was CD4+ T cells sorted from blood, taken at week 0. The CDR3 is CASSHKTGSRLGANVLTF. The CDR3 DNA follows: TGTGCCAGCAGCCATAAGACAGGGAGCCGACTCGGGGCCAACGTCCTGACTTTC.